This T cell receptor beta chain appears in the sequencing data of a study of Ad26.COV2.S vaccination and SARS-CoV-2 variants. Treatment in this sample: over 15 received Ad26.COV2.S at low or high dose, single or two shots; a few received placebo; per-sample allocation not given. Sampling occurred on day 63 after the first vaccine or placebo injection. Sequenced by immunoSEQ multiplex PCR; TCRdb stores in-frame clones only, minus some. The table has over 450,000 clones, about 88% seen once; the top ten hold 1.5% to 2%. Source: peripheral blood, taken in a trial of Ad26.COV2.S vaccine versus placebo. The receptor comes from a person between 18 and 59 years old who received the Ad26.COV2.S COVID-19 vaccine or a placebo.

DNA for the CDR3: TGCGCCAGCAGCCAAGATGACACTACTCTTAATCAGCCCCAGCATTTT. Translated, it gives CASSQDDTTLNQPQHF. The chain recombines TRBV4-1 with TRBJ1-5; D remains unclear. There are 16 residues in the CDR3. Per germline, CDR1 MGHRA and CDR2 YSYEKL. V shed 0 bases and J shed 4 bases, with 13 bases lying between them.